This note documents a single T cell receptor (beta chain) sequence. This sample is drawn from a study of T cell responses to AZD1222 COVID-19 vaccine. Profiling relied on immunoSEQ multiplex PCR, and the TCRdb table lists in-frame clones only, not all of them. The sample records approximately 150,000 clones, about 91% being singletons. V dropped 2 bases and J dropped 4 bases, with 14 bases sitting between them. In germline, CDR1 is MDHEN, CDR2 SYDVKM. There are 15 residues in the CDR3. This sequence was found in an adult in good health. The source was peripheral blood, collected on day 0 of AZD1222 vaccination. The rearrangement joins TRBV28 to TRBJ1-2, with D maybe TRBD1 (5 bases). As DNA, the CDR3 is TGTGCCAGCAGTTTAGGGTCAGGGCTTCCCTATGGCTACACCTTC. Translated: CASSLGSGLPYGYTF.